This T cell receptor beta chain was identified in a study of T cell changes during pregnancy in multiple sclerosis. Details on this clone: One junction end does not reproduce the germline sequence, and a read error may be involved.

Sequencing used immunoSEQ multiplex PCR; TCRdb keeps in-frame clones, though not all of them. The sample carries 65,000 to 70,000 clones, approximately 92% recorded once. This CDR3 has 15 residues. Germline CDR1 reads MNHNY; CDR2 reads SVGAGI (reference sequence). This sequence originates from a female donor in good health, enrolled as a control in a pregnancy study. The material sequenced was peripheral blood, taken in the third trimester of pregnancy. The chain employs TRBV6-6 and TRBJ2-3, with D unclear. CDR3: CASSYEAIPTNTQYF. As DNA, the CDR3 is TGTGCCAGCAGTTACGAGGCTATCCCCACAAATACGCAGTATTTT.